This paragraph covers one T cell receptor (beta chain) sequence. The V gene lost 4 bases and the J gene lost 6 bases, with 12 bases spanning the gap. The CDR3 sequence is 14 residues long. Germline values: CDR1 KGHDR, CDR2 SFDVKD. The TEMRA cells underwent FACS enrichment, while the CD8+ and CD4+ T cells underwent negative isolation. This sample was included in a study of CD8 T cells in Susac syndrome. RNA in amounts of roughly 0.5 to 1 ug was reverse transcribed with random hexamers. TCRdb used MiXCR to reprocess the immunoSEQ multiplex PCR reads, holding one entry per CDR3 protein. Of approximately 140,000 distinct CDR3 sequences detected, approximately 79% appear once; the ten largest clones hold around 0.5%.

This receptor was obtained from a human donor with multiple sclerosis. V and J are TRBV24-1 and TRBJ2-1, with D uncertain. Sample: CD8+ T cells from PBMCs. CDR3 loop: CATSDPDTSNEQFF. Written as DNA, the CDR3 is TGTGCCACCAGTGACCCCGACACCTCCAATGAGCAGTTCTTC.